One sample yielded the 23 T cell receptor beta chains listed below, sequenced in a study of blood T cell repertoires in COVID-19. Sequencing used immunoSEQ multiplex PCR; TCRdb keeps in-frame clones, though not all of them. The table has 130,000 to 150,000 clones, roughly 83% seen once. The sequencing input was PBMCs or T cells enriched from blood (not recorded which). These receptors were obtained from a man aged 40-49 years with acute COVID-19.

The table lists this clone with a count of one. CDR3 in amino acids: CASSRPRDRGSVHEQYF. The CDR3 region has the DNA TGTGCCAGCAGCCGACCCCGAGACAGGGGCTCCGTCCACGAGCAGTACTTC. This chain links TRBV7-9 with TRBJ2-7, with 8 positions matching TRBD1. V trimming: 5 bases; J trimming: 5 bases; junction bases outside the gene matches: 17. The CDR3 has 17 amino acids. Germline V gene data show CDR1 as SEHNR and CDR2 as FQNEAQ (reference sequence).

This clone was counted once. V usage is TRBV4-3 and J usage is TRBJ1-4; D may be TRBD1 (5 bases). The CDR3 totals 18 residues. Germline CDR1 is LGHNA and CDR2 is YSLEER. V was trimmed by 0 bases and J by 5 bases, leaving 19 bases between them. CDR3 region: CASSQDSVGQTPNEKLFF. The CDR3 coding sequence is TGCGCCAGCAGCCAAGATTCGGTGGGGCAGACCCCCAATGAAAAACTGTTTTTT.

The V gene is TRBV7-9, the J gene TRBJ1-1, with 7 nucleotides matching TRBD1. In germline, CDR1 is SEHNR, CDR2 FQNEAQ (reference sequence). The V segment lost 4 bases and the J segment 4 bases; nucleotides outside the gene matches: 12. This CDR3 region has 16 residues. This CDR3 is CASSSKHEGAGTEAFF. CDR3 nucleotide sequence: TGTGCCAGCAGCTCCAAACACGAGGGGGCGGGCACTGAAGCTTTCTTT.

The gene calls are TRBV10-3 and TRBJ1-2; unclear D gene. Germline CDR1 is ENHRY and CDR2 is SYGVKD. The CDR3 runs to 11 residues. The V end lost 3 bases, the J end lost 8 bases, and 7 bases lay between the germline ends. The CDR3 region is CAISESSGYTF. As DNA, the CDR3 is TGTGCCATCAGTGAATCGAGCGGCTACACCTTC.

The chain links TRBV6-6 to TRBJ1-4; 10 bases align to TRBD1. The CDR3 runs to 15 residues. Germline values: CDR1 MNHNY, CDR2 SVGAGI (reference sequence). J lost 8 bases, V lost 6 bases, and 9 bases had no gene match. The CDR3 region is CASSPDGTGEEKLFF. CDR3 DNA: TGTGCCAGCAGCCCGGATGGGACAGGGGAGGAAAAACTGTTTTTT.

The chain employs TRBV4-3 and TRBJ1-1; D is perhaps TRBD1 (6 bases). Trimming shortened V by 4 bases and J by 11 bases, and 20 bases separated the two germline ends. CDR1 is LGHNA and CDR2 is YSLEER in the germline V gene. The CDR3 has 14 residues. The CDR3 bases are TGCGCCAGCAGCCTTCTCAGGGGTTCCTTCGCCGCTTTCTTT. It specifies CASSLLRGSFAAFF.

J is TRBJ2-7 and V is TRBV29-1; D is perhaps TRBD2 (6 bases). CDR1 and CDR2 (germline): SQVTM, ANQGSEA. The CDR3 has 14 amino acids. With 0 bases removed from V and 0 bases from J, the gap between germline ends came to 9 bases. The CDR3 spells CSVEEDGSSYEQYF. The DNA of the CDR3 is TGCAGCGTTGAAGAGGACGGGAGCTCCTACGAGCAGTACTTC.

This clone was recorded once. The genes are TRBV30 and TRBJ1-1, with TRBD1 as a possible D gene (6 bases). This CDR3 is 14 amino acids long. Germline lookup yields CDR1 GTSNPN and CDR2 SVGIG (reference sequence). Trimming shortened V by 4 bases and J by 1 base, and 13 bases separated the two germline ends. The CDR3 sequence: CAWTKIRGNTEAFF. The CDR3 bases are TGTGCCTGGACGAAAATCAGGGGGAACACTGAAGCTTTCTTT.

The chain has TRBV7-2 and TRBJ1-5; 8 positions agree with TRBD1. Per germline, CDR1 SGHTA and CDR2 FQGNSA. The ends lost 3 bases at V and 1 base at J; junction bases unmatched: 2. This CDR3 is 15 amino acids long. The CDR3: CASSLWDRSNQPQHF. CDR3 coding DNA: TGTGCCAGCAGCTTGTGGGACAGGAGCAATCAGCCCCAGCATTTT.

The rearrangement joins TRBV10-3 to TRBJ2-5; TRBD1 is a possible D gene (6 bases). The germline V gene encodes CDR1 ENHRY and CDR2 SYGVKD. Trimming removed 3 bases at V and 4 bases at J, with 15 bases between. The CDR3 spans 15 residues. The CDR3 reads CAISDDRWRGETQYF. CDR3 nucleotides: TGTGCCATCAGTGACGACAGGTGGAGAGGAGAGACCCAGTACTTC.

This clone was observed once. The V and J genes are TRBV28 and TRBJ1-2, with 10 bases matching TRBD1. From germline, CDR1 is MDHEN and CDR2 SYDVKM. J gave up 2 bases and V 5 bases, and 8 bases lay outside the gene matches. The CDR3 is 16 residues long. The CDR3 region has the DNA TGTGCCAGCAGTAAAACCGGGGACAGGGGAAACTATGGCTACACCTTC. Protein: CASSKTGDRGNYGYTF.

The count of this clone is one. The chain is built from TRBV7-8 and TRBJ1-5; TRBD1 matches 7 bases. Trimming took 3 bases from V and 4 from J; bases not matched to a gene: 6. The CDR3 contains 15 residues. Germline assignment: CDR1 SGHVS and CDR2 FQNEAQ. The CDR3 protein is CASSFSGGENQPQHF. CDR3 coding DNA: TGTGCCAGCAGCTTTTCAGGGGGTGAGAATCAGCCCCAGCATTTT.

The chain employs TRBV25-1 and TRBJ2-7; D gene ambiguous. Trimming cost V 1 base and J 1 base, with 5 bases left between them. Germline CDR1 MGHDK, CDR2 SYGVNS. The CDR3 loop spans 13 amino acids. DNA for the CDR3: TGTGCCAGCAGTGAATCCGTGTCCTACGAGCAGTACTTC. This encodes CASSESVSYEQYF.

This clone was seen only once. The V and J genes are TRBV4-3 and TRBJ2-1, with TRBD1 matching 10 bases. Germline V gene data show CDR1 as LGHNA and CDR2 as YSLEER. V was pared by 3 bases and J by 7 bases, with 6 bases of the junction left unmatched. The CDR3 runs 15 residues. This chain's CDR3 is CASSHGTGARNEQFF. The CDR3 DNA reads as TGCGCCAGCAGCCACGGGACAGGGGCTAGGAATGAGCAGTTCTTC.

The J gene is TRBJ2-1, the V gene TRBV10-2; the match to TRBD2 covers 7 bases. Looked up from germline, CDR1 is WSHSY and CDR2 is SAAADI. This CDR3 contains 16 residues. The V and J ends lost 3 bases and 4 bases, in that order; junction bases with no gene match: 9. The CDR3 DNA sequence: TGCGCCAGCAGTGATTCGAGGCTAGCGGTGTACAATGAGCAGTTCTTC. Translation gives CASSDSRLAVYNEQFF.

The rearrangement uses TRBV28 and TRBJ2-2; D is possibly TRBD2 (6 bases). Deletions cut 6 bases from V and 4 bases from J, with 9 bases between. Germline lookup yields CDR1 MDHEN and CDR2 SYDVKM. CDR3 size: 13 residues. CDR3 coding DNA: TGTGCCAGCAGCCTCGGGGGCACCGGGGAGCTGTTTTTT. It codes for CASSLGGTGELFF.

The rearrangement links TRBV7-9 to TRBJ1-4; maybe TRBD1 (6 bases). The CDR3 loop spans 15 amino acids. Per the germline V gene, CDR1 is SEHNR and CDR2 is FQNEAQ (reference sequence). Trimming took 3 bases from V and 8 from J, leaving 16 bases between them. The CDR3 region has the DNA TGTGCCAGCAGCTTCCCCCGGGGGGCAGGGGAAAAACTGTTTTTT. This gives the protein CASSFPRGAGEKLFF.

This clone was counted between two and nine times. The rearrangement uses TRBV6-7 and TRBJ2-3, with 9 bases lining up with TRBD1. TRBV6-7 is marked as an open reading frame, function uncertain. With 8 bases clipped from V and 5 bases from J, the junction kept 8 bases outside the gene matches. The length of the CDR3 is 14 residues. This CDR3 is CASHRDRAIDTQYF. CDR3 DNA: TGTGCCAGCCACCGGGACAGGGCGATAGATACGCAGTATTTT.

J is TRBJ2-1 and V is TRBV7-9; no clear D. CDR3 length equals 16 residues. V gave up 0 bases and J gave up 3 bases, with 12 bases separating them. CDR1 and CDR2 from the germline V gene are SEHNR and FQNEAQ (reference sequence). Here the CDR3 DNA reads TGTGCCAGCAGCTTAGCCGCTGTGGGCATCTACAATGAGCAGTTCTTC. It yields the protein CASSLAAVGIYNEQFF.

The chain uses TRBV2 and TRBJ2-1; perhaps TRBD1 as D (6 bases). The V and J ends lost 8 bases and 9 bases respectively, with 17 bases between them. The CDR3 contains 13 residues. From germline, CDR1 is SNHLY and CDR2 FYNNEI. The CDR3 here is CASGVALGGEQFF. The CDR3 DNA sequence: TGTGCCAGCGGAGTAGCGTTAGGGGGTGAGCAGTTCTTC.

The rearrangement links TRBV7-2 to TRBJ2-3; 10 positions agree with TRBD2. The germline V gene has CDR1 SGHTA and CDR2 FQGNSA. This CDR3 region has 17 residues. Trimming removed 2 bases from V and 1 base from J; junction bases left unmatched: 6. DNA of the CDR3: TGTGCCAGCAGCTTATGGGCTAGCGGGAGTGGCACAGATACGCAGTATTTT. As protein: CASSLWASGSGTDTQYF. Full variable domain (remainder filled in from reference TRBV7-2 and TRBJ2-3): GAGVSQSPSNKVTEKGKDVELRCDPISGHTALYWYRQSLGQGLEFLIYFQGNSAPDKSGLPSDRFSAERTGGSVSTLTIQRTQQEDSAVYLCASSLWASGSGTDTQYFGPGTRLTVL.

This chain joins TRBV5-1 and TRBJ1-1; 7 bases are shared with TRBD1. CDR1 and CDR2 (germline): SGHRS, YFSETQ. V trimming: 0 bases; J trimming: 6 bases; junction bases outside the gene matches: 14. CDR3 size: 17 residues. As DNA, the CDR3 is TGCGCCAGCAGCTTGGACGGGACAGCTAACAAGGGGGCTGAAGCTTTCTTT. It codes for CASSLDGTANKGAEAFF.

The chain links TRBV10-3 to TRBJ1-5; tentatively, D is TRBD1 (5 bases). The V end lost 3 bases, the J end lost 0 bases, and 9 bases lay between the germline ends. The CDR3 totals 15 residues. Per the germline V gene, CDR1 is ENHRY and CDR2 is SYGVKD. This CDR3 is CAISETGLSNQPQHF. CDR3 DNA: TGTGCCATCAGTGAAACAGGCCTTAGCAATCAGCCCCAGCATTTT.